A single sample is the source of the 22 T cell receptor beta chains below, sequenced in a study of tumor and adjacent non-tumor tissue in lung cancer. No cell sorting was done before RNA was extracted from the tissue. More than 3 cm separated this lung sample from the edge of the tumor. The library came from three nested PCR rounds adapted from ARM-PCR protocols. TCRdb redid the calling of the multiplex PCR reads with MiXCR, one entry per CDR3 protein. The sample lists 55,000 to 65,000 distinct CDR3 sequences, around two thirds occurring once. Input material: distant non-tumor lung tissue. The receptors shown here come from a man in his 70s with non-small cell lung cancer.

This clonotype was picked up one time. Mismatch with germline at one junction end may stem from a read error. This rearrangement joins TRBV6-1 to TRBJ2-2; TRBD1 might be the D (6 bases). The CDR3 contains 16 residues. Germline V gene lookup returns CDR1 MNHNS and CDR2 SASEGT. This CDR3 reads CARSDSQGSDTVELFF. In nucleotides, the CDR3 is TGCGCCAGAAGTGATTCACAGGGTTCGGACACCGTGGAGCTGTTTTTT.

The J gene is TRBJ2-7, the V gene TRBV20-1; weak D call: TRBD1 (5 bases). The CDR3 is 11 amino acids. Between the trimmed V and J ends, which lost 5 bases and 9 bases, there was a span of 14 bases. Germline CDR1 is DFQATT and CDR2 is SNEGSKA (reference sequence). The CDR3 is CSADAGNGQYF. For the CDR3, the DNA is TGCAGTGCTGATGCAGGGAACGGGCAGTACTTC.

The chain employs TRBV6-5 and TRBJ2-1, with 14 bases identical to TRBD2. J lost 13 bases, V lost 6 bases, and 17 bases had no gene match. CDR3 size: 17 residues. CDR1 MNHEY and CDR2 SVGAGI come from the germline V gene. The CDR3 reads CASRGLAGGRSDSDQFF. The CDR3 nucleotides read TGTGCCAGCAGAGGACTAGCGGGAGGACGATCGGACAGTGACCAGTTCTTC.

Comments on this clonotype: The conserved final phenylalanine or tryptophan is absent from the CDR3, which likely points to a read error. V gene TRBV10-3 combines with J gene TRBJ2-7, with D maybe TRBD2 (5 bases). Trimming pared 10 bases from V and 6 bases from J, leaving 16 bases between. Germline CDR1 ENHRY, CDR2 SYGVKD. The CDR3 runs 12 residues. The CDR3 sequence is CATGKVDCEQYS. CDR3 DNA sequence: TGTGCCACCGGGAAGGTAGACTGCGAGCAGTACTCC.

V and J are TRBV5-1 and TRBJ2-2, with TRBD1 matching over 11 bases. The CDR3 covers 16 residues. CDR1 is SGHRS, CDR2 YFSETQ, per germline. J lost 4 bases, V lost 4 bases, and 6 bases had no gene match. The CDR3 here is CASSHRTGGSTGELFF. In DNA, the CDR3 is TGCGCCAGCAGCCACCGGACAGGGGGCAGCACCGGGGAGCTGTTTTTT.

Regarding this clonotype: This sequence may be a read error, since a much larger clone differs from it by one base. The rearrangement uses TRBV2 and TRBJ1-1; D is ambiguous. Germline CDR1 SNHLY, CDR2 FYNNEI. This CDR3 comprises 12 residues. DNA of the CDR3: TGTGCCAGCAGTGACGGGAGCACTGAAGTTTTCTTT. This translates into CASSDGSTEVFF.

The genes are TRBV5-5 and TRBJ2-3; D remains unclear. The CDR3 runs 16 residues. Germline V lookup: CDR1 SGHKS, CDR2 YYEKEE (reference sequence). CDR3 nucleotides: TGTGTCGGCAGCTTGGCCGAAGGGTCTGGCACAGATACGCAGTATTTT. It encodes CVGSLAEGSGTDTQYF.

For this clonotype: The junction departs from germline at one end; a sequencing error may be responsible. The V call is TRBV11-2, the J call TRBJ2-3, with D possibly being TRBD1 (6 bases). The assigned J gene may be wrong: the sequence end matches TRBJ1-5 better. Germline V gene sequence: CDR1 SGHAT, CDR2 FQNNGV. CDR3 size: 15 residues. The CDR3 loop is CASNLVGGQADTQHF. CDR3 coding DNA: TGTGCCAGCAACTTAGTAGGGGGGCAGGCAGATACGCAGCATTTT.

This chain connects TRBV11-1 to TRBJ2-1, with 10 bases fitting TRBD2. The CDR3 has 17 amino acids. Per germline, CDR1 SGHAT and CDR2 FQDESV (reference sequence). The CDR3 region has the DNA TGTGCAAGTAGCCCTGGGCAGCGGGGGGGCCAAATCAATGAGCAGTTCTTC. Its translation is CASSPGQRGGQINEQFF. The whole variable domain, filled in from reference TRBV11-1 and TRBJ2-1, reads EAEVAQSPRYKITEKSQAVAFWCDPISGHATLYWYRQILGQGPELLVQFQDESVVDDSQLPKDRFSAERLKGVDSTLKIQPAELGDSAMYLCASSPGQRGGQINEQFFGPGTRLTVL.

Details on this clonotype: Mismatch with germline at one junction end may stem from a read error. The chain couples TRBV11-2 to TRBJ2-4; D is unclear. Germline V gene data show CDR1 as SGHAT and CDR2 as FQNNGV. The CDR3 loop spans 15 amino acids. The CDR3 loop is CASSLDLGSRNIQCF. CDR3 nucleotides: TGTGCCAGCAGCTTAGATCTTGGTAGCAGAAATATTCAGTGCTTC.

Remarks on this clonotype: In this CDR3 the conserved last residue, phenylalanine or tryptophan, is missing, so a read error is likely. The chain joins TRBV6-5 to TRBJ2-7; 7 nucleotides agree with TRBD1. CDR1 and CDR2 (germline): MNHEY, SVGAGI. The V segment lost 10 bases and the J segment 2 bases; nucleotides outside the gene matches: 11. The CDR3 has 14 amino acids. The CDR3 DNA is TGTGCCATCAGACGACAGGGACCTGCCTACGAGCAGTACTCC. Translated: CAIRRQGPAYEQYS.

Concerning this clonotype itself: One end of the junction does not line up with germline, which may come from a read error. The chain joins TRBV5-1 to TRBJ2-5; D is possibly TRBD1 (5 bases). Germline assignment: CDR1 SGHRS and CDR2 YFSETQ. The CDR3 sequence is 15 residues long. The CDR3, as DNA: TGCGCCAGCGGCTTGGCTGCAGGGTGGCAAGAGACCCAGTACTTC. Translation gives CASGLAAGWQETQYF. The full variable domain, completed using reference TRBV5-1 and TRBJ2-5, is KAGVTQTPRYLIKTRGQQVTLSCSPISGHRSVSWYQQTPGQGLQFLFEYFSETQRNKGNFPGRFSGRQFSNSRSEMNVSTLELGDSALYLCASGLAAGWQETQYFGPGTRLLVL.

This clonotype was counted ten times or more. The CDR3 region is CSASHRDTQYF. In DNA form, the CDR3 reads TGCAGTGCTAGTCATAGGGATACGCAGTATTTT. The genes are TRBV20-1 and TRBJ2-3; no firm D call. V was cut by 3 bases and J by 6 bases, with 7 bases left in between. There are 11 residues in the CDR3. CDR1 and CDR2 from the germline V gene are DFQATT and SNEGSKA (reference sequence).

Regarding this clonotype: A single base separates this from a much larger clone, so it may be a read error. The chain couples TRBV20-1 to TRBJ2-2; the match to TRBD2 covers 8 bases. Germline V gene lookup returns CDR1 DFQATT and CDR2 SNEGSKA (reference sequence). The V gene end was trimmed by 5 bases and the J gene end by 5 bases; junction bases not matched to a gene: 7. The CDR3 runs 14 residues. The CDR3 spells CSARTSFITGELFF. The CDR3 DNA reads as TGCAGTGCTCGGACTAGCTTTATAACCGGGGAGCTGTTTTTT.

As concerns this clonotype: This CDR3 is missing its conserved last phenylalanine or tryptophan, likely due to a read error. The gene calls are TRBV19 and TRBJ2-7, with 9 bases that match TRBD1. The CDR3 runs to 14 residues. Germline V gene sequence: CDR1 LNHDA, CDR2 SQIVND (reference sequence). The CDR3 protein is CVSQATGGIYEQYI. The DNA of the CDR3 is TGTGTCAGTCAAGCGACAGGGGGAATCTACGAGCAGTACATC.

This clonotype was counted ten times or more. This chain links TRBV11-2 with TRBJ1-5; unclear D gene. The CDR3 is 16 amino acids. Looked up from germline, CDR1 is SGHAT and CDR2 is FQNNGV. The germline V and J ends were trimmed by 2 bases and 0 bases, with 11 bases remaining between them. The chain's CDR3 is CASSLKIGDSNQPQHF. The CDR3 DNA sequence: TGTGCCAGCAGCTTAAAGATCGGCGATAGCAATCAGCCCCAGCATTTT.

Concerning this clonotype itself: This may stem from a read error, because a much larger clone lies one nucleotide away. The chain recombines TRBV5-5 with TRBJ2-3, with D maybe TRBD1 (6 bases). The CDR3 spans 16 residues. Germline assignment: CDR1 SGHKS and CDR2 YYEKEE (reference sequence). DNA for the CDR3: TGTGCCAGCAGCCCGACCGGGACACCCTCCACAGATACGCAGTGTTTT. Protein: CASSPTGTPSTDTQCF.

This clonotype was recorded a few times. CDR3 nucleotides: TGCGCCAGCAGAACTGACAGGGGTTACGAGCAGTACTTC. Its protein is CASRTDRGYEQYF. V usage is TRBV5-1 and J usage is TRBJ2-7; 8 bases are shared with TRBD1. Trimming removed 5 bases from V and 4 bases from J; junction bases left unmatched: 5. Germline V lookup: CDR1 SGHRS, CDR2 YFSETQ. This CDR3 spans 13 amino acids.

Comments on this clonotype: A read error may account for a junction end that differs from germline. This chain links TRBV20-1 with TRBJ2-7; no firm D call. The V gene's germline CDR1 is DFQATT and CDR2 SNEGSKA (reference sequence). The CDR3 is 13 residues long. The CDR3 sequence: CSARACSSYEQYF. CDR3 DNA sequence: TGCAGTGCTAGAGCATGCAGCTCCTACGAGCAGTATTTC.

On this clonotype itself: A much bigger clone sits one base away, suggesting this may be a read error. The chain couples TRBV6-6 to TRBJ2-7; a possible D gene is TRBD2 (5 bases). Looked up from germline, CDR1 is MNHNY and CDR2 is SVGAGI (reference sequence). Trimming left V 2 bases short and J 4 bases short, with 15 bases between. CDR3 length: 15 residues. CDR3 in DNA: TGTGCCAGCAGTTACGGAGTAGAGGGAGTTTACGAGCAGTACTTC. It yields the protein CASSYGVEGVYEQYF.

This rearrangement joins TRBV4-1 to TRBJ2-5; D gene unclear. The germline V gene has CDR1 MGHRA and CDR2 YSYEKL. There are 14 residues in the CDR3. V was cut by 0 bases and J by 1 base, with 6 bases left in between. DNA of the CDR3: TGCGCCAGCAGCCAAGAGACCAGCCAAGAGACCCAGTACTTC. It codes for CASSQETSQETQYF.

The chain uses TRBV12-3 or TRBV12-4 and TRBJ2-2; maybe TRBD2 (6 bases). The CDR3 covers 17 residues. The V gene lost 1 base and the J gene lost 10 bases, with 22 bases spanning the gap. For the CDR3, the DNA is TGTGCCAGCAGTTTAGTGGCGCCGGAGGGGCCTCCCGTGGAGCTGTTTTTT. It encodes CASSLVAPEGPPVELFF.